The present TCR beta chain was sequenced within a study of blood T cell repertoires in COVID-19. Study-wide context: T cells, B-cell-depleted T cells, or PBMCs supplied cDNA or gDNA.

The V and J ends lost 3 bases and 4 bases, in that order; junction bases with no gene match: 6. This CDR3 has 15 residues. Germline assignment: CDR1 MGHDK and CDR2 SYGVNS. In the original processing: Amplification from reference gene primers served as the basis for estimated nucleated cell counts. TCRdb's copy holds only in-frame clones and misses some; the assay was immunoSEQ multiplex PCR. The V and J calls and clone size were taken over from that table, and D and trimming were inferred from the DNA. The sample includes 200,000 to 250,000 clones, around four fifths of them seen just once. Seattle cases were enrolled at active infection and followed longitudinally.

The genes are TRBV25-1 and TRBJ1-2, with 9 bases lining up with TRBD1. The receptor was derived from a woman older than 75 with COVID-19, enrolled during active disease. The specimen sequenced was peripheral blood. The CDR3 sequence: CASSDTGGAIYGYTF. CDR3 bases: TGTGCCAGCAGTGATACAGGGGGCGCGATCTATGGCTACACCTTC.